The 3 T cell receptor beta chains in this list originate from one sample, sequenced in a study of blood T cell repertoires in COVID-19. Here immunoSEQ multiplex PCR was the method, and the copy in TCRdb shows in-frame clones only, minus some. The table records 150,000 to 200,000 clones, approximately 81% of them present only once. The sequencing sample was made of peripheral blood. Every receptor here comes from a human donor with acute or convalescent COVID-19. The donor label of this sample is uncertain.

This sequence joins TRBV24-1 and TRBJ2-1; 9 bases match TRBD2. V gave up 2 bases and J gave up 4 bases; unmatched junction bases: 5. The CDR3 length is 16 residues. Germline CDR1 KGHDR, CDR2 SFDVKD. The CDR3 region is CATSDSGGGGYNEQFF. DNA for the CDR3: TGTGCCACCAGTGATTCCGGCGGGGGGGGGTACAATGAGCAGTTCTTC.

The J gene is TRBJ2-3, the V gene TRBV2; TRBD2 aligns across 12 bases. V shed 4 bases and J 7 bases; nucleotides not matched to a gene: 6. In germline, CDR1 is SNHLY, CDR2 FYNNEI. This CDR3 has 15 residues. CDR3 in amino acids: CASSVSSGGANTQYF. The CDR3 DNA is TGTGCCAGCAGTGTGTCTAGCGGGGGGGCGAATACGCAGTATTTT.

V gene TRBV5-4 combines with J gene TRBJ2-5; the D gene is possibly TRBD2 (6 bases). V dropped 0 bases and J dropped 2 bases, with 11 bases sitting between them. The CDR3 sequence is 15 residues long. The germline CDR1 and CDR2 sequences are SGHNT and YYREEE (reference sequence). The CDR3 protein is CASSLEPTSQETQYF. The DNA for the CDR3 is TGTGCCAGCAGCTTGGAACCGACTAGTCAAGAGACCCAGTACTTC.